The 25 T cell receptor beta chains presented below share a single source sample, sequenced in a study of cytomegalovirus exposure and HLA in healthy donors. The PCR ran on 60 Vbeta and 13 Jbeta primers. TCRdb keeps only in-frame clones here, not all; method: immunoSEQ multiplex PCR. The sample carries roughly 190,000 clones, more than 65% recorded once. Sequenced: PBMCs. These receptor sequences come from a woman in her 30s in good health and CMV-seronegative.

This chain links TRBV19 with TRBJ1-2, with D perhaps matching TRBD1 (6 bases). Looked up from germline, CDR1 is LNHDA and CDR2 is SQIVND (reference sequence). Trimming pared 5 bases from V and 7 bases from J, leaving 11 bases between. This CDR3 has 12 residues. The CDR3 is CASSPGGGGYTF. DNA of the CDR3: TGTGCCAGTAGTCCGGGGGGCGGTGGCTACACCTTC.

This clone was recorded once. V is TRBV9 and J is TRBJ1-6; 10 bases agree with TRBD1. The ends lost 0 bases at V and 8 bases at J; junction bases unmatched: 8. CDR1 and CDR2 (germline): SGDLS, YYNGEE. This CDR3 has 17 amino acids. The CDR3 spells CASSVAGGDRGYSPLHF. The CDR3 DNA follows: TGTGCCAGCAGCGTAGCGGGAGGGGACAGGGGATATTCACCCCTCCACTTT.

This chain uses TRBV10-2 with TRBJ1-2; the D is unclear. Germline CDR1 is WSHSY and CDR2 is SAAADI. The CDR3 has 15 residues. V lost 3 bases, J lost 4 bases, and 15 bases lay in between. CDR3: CASSDALQVPYGYTF. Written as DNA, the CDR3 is TGCGCCAGCAGTGACGCCCTCCAGGTCCCCTATGGCTACACCTTC.

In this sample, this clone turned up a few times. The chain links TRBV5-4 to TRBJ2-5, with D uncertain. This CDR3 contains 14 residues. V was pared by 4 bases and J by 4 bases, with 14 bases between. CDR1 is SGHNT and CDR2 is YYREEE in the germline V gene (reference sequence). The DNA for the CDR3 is TGTGCCAGCAGCCCCTCGGGTAGGATAGAGACCCAGTACTTC. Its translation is CASSPSGRIETQYF. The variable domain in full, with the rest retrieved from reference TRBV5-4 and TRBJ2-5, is ETGVTQSPTHLIKTRGQQVTLRCSSQSGHNTVSWYQQALGQGPQFIFQYYREEENGRGNFPPRFSGLQFPNYSSELNVNALELDDSALYLCASSPSGRIETQYFGPGTRLLVL.

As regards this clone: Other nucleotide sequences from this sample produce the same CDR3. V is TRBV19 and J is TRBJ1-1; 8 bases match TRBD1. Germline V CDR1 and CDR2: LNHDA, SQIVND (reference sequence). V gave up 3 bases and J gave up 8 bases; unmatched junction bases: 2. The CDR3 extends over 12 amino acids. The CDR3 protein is CASSIRTGEAFF. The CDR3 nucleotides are TGTGCCAGTAGTATCCGGACAGGGGAAGCTTTCTTT.

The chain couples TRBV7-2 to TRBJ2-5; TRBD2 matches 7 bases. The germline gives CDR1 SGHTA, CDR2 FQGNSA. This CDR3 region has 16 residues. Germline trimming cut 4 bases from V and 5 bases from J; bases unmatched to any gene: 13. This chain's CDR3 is CASSWGSAGVGETQYF. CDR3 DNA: TGTGCCAGCAGCTGGGGATCGGCGGGAGTAGGGGAGACCCAGTACTTC.

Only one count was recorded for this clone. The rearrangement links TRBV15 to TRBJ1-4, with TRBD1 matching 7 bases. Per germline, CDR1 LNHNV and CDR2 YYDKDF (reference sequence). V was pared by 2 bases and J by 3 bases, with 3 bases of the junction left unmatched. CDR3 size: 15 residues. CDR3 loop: CATSRRQGANEKLFF. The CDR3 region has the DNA TGTGCCACCAGCAGAAGACAGGGCGCTAATGAAAAACTGTTTTTT.

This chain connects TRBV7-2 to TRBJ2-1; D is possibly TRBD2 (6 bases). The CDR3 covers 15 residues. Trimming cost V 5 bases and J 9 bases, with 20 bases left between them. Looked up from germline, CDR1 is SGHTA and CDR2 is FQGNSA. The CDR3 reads CASSPQTGEVGEQFF. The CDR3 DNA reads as TGTGCCAGCAGCCCCCAGACCGGGGAGGTGGGTGAGCAGTTCTTC.

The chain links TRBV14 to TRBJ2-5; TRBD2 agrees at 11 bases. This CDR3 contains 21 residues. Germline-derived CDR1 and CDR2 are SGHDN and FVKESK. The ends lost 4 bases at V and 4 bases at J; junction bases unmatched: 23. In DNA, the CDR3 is TGTGCCAGCAGCCCCCACGCATTTCAGGGGGCTAGCGGGGGGTTGATAGAGACCCAGTACTTC. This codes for CASSPHAFQGASGGLIETQYF. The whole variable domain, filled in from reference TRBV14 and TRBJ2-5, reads EAGVTQFPSHSVIEKGQTVTLRCDPISGHDNLYWYRRVMGKEIKFLLHFVKESKQDESGMPNNRFLAERTGGTYSTLKVQPAELEDSGVYFCASSPHAFQGASGGLIETQYFGPGTRLLVL.

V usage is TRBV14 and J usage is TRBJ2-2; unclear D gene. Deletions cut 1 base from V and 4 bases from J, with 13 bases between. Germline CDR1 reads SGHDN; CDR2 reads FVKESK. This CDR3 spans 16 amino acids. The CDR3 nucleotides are TGTGCCAGCAGCCAAGGTATTTGGAGCCTCACCGGGGAGCTGTTTTTT. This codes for CASSQGIWSLTGELFF.

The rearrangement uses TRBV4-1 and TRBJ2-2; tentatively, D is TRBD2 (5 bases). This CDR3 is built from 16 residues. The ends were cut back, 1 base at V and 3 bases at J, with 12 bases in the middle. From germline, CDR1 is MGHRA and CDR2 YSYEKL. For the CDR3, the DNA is TGCGCCAGCAGCCAAGTTCGGGGTAGGGACACCGGGGAGCTGTTTTTT. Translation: CASSQVRGRDTGELFF.

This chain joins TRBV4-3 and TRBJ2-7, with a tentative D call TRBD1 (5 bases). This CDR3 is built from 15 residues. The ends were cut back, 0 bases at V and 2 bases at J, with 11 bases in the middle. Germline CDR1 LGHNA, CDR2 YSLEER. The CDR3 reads CASSQEYRGTYEQYF. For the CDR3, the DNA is TGCGCCAGCAGCCAAGAGTATAGGGGAACCTACGAGCAGTACTTC.

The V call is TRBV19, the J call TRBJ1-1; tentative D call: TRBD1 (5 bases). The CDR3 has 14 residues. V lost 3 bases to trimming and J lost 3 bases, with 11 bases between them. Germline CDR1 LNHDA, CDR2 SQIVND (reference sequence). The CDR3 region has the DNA TGTGCCAGTAGTATTCCCAGGGACTACACTGAAGCTTTCTTT. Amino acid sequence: CASSIPRDYTEAFF. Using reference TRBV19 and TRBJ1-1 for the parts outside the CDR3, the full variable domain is DGGITQSPKYLFRKEGQNVTLSCEQNLNHDAMYWYRQDPGQGLRLIYYSQIVNDFQKGDIAEGYSVSREKKESFPLTVTSAQKNPTAFYLCASSIPRDYTEAFFGQGTRLTVV.

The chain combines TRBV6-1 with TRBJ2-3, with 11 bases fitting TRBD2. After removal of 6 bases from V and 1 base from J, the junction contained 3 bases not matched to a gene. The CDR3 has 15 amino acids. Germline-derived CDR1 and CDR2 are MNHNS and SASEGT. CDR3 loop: CASRPTSGGTDTQYF. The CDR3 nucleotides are TGTGCCAGCAGACCGACTAGCGGGGGCACAGATACGCAGTATTTT.

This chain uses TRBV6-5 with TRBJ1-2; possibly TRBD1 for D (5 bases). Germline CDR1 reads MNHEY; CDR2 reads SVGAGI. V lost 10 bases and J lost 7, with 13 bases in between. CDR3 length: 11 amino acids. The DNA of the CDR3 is TGTGCCATCCACTACCAGGGTGGCTACACCTTC. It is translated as CAIHYQGGYTF.

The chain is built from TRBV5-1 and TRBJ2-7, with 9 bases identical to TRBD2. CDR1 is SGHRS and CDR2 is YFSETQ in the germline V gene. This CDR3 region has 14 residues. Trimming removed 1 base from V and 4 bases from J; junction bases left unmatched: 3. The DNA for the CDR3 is TGCGCCAGCAGCTTGATGCTAGCGGGATACGAGCAGTACTTC. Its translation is CASSLMLAGYEQYF.

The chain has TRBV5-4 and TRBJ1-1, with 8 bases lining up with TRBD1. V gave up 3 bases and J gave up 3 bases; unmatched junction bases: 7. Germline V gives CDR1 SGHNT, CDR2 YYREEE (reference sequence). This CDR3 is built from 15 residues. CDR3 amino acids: CASSYRGQEDTEAFF. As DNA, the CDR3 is TGTGCCAGCAGCTACCGGGGACAGGAGGACACTGAAGCTTTCTTT.

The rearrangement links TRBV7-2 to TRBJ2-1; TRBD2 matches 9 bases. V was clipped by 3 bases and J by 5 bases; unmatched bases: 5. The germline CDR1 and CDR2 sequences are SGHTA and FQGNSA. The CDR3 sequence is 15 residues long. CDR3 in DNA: TGTGCCAGCAGCTTTGGGCTAGCGGGAAACAATGAGCAGTTCTTC. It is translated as CASSFGLAGNNEQFF.

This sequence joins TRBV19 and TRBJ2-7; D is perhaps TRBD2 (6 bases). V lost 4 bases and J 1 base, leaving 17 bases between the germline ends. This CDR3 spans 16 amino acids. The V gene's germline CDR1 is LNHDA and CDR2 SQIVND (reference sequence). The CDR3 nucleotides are TGTGCCAGTAGTACGGGGACTGGAAGGGTTTCCTACGAGCAGTACTTC. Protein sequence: CASSTGTGRVSYEQYF.

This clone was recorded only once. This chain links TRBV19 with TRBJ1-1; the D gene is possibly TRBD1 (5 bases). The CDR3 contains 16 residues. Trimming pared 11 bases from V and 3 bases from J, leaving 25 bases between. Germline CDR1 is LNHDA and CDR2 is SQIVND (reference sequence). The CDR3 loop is CASISAPGDGDTEAFF. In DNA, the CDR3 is TGTGCCTCTATCTCGGCCCCGGGGGATGGGGACACTGAAGCTTTCTTT.

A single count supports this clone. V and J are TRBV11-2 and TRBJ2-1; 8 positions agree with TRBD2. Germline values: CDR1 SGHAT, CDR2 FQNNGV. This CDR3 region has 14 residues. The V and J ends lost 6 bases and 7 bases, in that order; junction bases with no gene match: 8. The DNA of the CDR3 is TGTGCCAGCAGAAGCTACCCTAGCGGGAATGAGCAGTTCTTC. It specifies CASRSYPSGNEQFF.

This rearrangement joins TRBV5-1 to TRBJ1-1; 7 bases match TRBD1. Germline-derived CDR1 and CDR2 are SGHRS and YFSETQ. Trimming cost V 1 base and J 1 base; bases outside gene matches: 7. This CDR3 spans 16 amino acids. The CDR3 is CASSLFTGQRNTEAFF. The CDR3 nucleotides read TGCGCCAGCAGCTTGTTTACGGGACAGAGGAACACTGAAGCTTTCTTT.

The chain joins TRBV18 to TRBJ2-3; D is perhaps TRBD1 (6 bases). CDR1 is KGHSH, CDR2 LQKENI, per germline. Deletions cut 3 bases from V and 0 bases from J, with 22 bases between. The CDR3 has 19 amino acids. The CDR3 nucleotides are TGTGCCAGCTCACCTCCGGGACCTGTGGGACAAAAAAGCACAGATACGCAGTATTTT. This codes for CASSPPGPVGQKSTDTQYF.

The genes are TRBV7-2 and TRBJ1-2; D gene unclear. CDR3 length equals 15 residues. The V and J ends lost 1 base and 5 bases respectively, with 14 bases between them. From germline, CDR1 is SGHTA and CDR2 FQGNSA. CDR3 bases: TGTGCCAGCAGCTTAGACCCGGGATATGTGTATGGCTACACCTTC. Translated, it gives CASSLDPGYVYGYTF.

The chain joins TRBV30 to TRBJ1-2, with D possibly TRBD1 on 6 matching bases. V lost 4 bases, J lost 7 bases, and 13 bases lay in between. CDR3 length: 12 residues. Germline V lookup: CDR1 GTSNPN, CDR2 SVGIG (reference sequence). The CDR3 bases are TGTGCCTGGACCCTAGGACAGTTTGGCTACACCTTC. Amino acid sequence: CAWTLGQFGYTF. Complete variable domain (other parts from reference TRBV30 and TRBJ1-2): SQTIHQWPATLVQPVGSPLSLECTVEGTSNPNLYWYRQAAGRGLQLLFYSVGIGQISSEVPQNLSASRPQDRQFILSSKKLLLSDSGFYLCAWTLGQFGYTFGSGTRLTVV.